This TCR beta chain derives from a study of T-cell reconstitution after alpha-beta-depleted transplantation in children. Overall study results and limits: After transplant, high TCRbeta diversity at day 60 in some patients arose from surviving recipient T cells and thymic progenitors. The main origin of T-cell counts and diversity one year after transplant was newly produced T cells. Several hundred graft clones that had expanded were reportedly the source of alpha-beta T cells about two months after transplant.

The length of the CDR3 is 17 residues. Trimming cost V 0 bases and J 4 bases, with 15 bases left between them. CDR1 and CDR2 (germline): LGHNA, YSLEER. This clonotype was recorded a few times. Its antigen is not known. Preparation of the TCRbeta library used unique molecular identifiers. In TCRdb, the PCR reads were re-called with MiXCR into one record per CDR3 protein. This sample has 550,000 to 600,000 distinct CDR3 sequences; about 21% occur once, and the top ten carry 11% to 15%. The J gene is TRBJ1-4, the V gene TRBV4-3; TRBD1 might be the D (5 bases). The material sequenced was PBMCs, mostly from graft donor cells, taken 360 days after TCRalphabeta/CD19-depleted stem cell transplant. The receptor's source is a boy under two years old who had a stem cell transplant for acute myeloid leukemia, so the T cells may come from the graft donor. CDR3 DNA: TGCGCCAGCAGCCAAGATCTACTTGTTGGGGGTAATGAAAAACTGTTTTTT. As protein: CASSQDLLVGGNEKLFF.